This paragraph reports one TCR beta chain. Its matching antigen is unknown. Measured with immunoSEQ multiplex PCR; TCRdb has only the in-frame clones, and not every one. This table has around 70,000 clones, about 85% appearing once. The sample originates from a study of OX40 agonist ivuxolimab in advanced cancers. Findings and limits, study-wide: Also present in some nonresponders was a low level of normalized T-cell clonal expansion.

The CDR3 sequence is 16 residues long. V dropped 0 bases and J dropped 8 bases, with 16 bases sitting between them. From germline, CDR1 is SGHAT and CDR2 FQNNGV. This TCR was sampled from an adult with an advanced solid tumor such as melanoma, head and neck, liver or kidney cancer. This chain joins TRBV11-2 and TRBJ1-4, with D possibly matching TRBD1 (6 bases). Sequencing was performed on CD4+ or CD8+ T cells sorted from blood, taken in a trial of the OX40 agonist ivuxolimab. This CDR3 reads CASSLEGRGPGEKLFF. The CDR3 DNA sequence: TGTGCCAGCAGCTTAGAGGGGCGGGGGCCGGGCGAAAAACTGTTTTTT.